The sequence of this T cell receptor (beta chain) was determined in a study of regulatory T cells in long-lasting Graves disease (dated by TCRdb to the early 2020s). The study in broad terms: Patients with newly diagnosed Graves' disease had been on antithyroid drugs for under 3 months. A total of around 35 samples underwent TCR sequencing: around 13 from persistent and about 20 from newly diagnosed Graves' disease patients. The study was conducted in China and was registered as a clinical trial. Peripheral blood TCR sequencing and RNA sequencing compared persistent Graves' disease patients with newly diagnosed Graves' disease patients. Points the paper makes about the study in general: Peripheral blood alone was examined, since thyroid tissue, which constituted the primary lesion, could not be accessed. Preferential use of TRBV28, TRBJ1-2 and TRBJ2-5 was observed in persistent disease, whereas TRBV20-1 and TRBJ2-1 were favored in newly diagnosed disease. Only the TCR beta chain was sequenced and analyzed. More public clonotypes were shared among persistent patients (under 3,000) than among newly diagnosed patients (roughly 1,000). The authors acknowledged the small sample size as a limitation that may reduce accuracy. Persistent Graves' disease patients showed lower TCR Shannon entropy and fewer highly expanded clones than newly diagnosed patients, suggesting clonal expansion.

CDR1 and CDR2, looked up from the germline V gene, are SGHRS and YFSETQ. Reading from cysteine to phenylalanine, the CDR3 counts 17 amino acids. The CDR3 DNA has 51 bases and is translated from base 1. The method behind the library was multiplex PCR. The sequencer listed for this sample is Illumina HiSeq 4000. iRepertoire HTBI primers and Arm-PCR amplification of CDR3 regions were used to construct TCR beta libraries. Before sequencing, the PCR products went through gel purification. On the study's bioinformatics: Gene usage analysis of CDR3 amino acid clonotypes used the roughly 62 TRBV and about 14 TRBJ segments found across samples. COPE and FqMerger were used to merge the filtered high-quality paired reads into contigs. BLAST was used to align contigs to IMGT TRBV, TRBD and TRBJ reference genes, with CDR3 defined following IMGT. Any clonotype with a frequency above 0.1% was classified as a highly expanded clone. Shannon entropy served as the measure of repertoire diversity, while the Gini coefficient captured V-J evenness. A clonotype was considered public if more than one individual shared it. TCRdb passed the public sequencing reads through fastp at Q25 and MiXCR, retaining productive beta sequences. Each record represents a unique CDR3 protein, reported with the most common genes and DNA among its rows. TCRdb's processing, not the study's, gives the V and J calls here. Within this sample are 450,000 to 500,000 distinct CDR3 sequences, with about a sixth of them counted one time only. The ten largest clones add up to 10% to 15% of the sample.

What this sample's time point label stands for: newly diagnosed GD, antithyroid drugs for less than 3 months. RNA was extracted from PBMCs in TRIzol for both TCR sequencing and RNA sequencing. The diagnosis of Graves' disease followed American Thyroid Association guidelines. Patients were recruited from an endocrinology department in Xi'an, China. Each patient gave approximately 10 milliliters of peripheral blood, collected in an EDTA anticoagulant tube. Ficoll Paque Plus density gradient separation was used to isolate PBMCs, and no further T cell sorting was performed. An Agilent 2100 Bioanalyzer and agarose gel were used to check RNA quality, while a NanoDrop 2000 measured RNA concentration. Comments on this clonotype: No cognate antigen has been identified for it. The junction differs from germline at one of its ends, possibly a read error.

These data also featured in a second study, about T cells in Graves' hyperthyroidism and ophthalmopathy. The second source states: A patient counted as having stable Graves' hyperthyroidism if no progression to ophthalmopathy occurred over 18 months of follow-up. Hyperthyroidism patients were newly diagnosed, with disease duration under 2 months, and aged 18 to 65 years. Exclusion was applied to patients with uncontrolled infections, other autoimmune diseases, pregnancy or lactation. Clinical symptoms, serum thyroxine and TRAb, thyroid ultrasound, and orbital computed tomography formed the basis for the diagnoses. A first-round RT-PCR of the TCR CDR3 used the HTBI primer set with the Qiagen OneStep RT-PCR kit. Blood samples also contained most of the expanded thyroid clonotypes (frequency above 0.001), which suggests that blood repertoires may reflect thyroid immune responses. In cross-validation, a model built on a 13 V-J signature told ophthalmopathy apart from stable hyperthyroidism with less than 90% sensitivity and about 81% specificity, and in testing the same model reached 80%/75%. In validation, the model predicted progression to ophthalmopathy a median of roughly six months before onset, with roughly 68% sensitivity and nearly 75% specificity. To identify distinguishing TCR V-J signatures, a discovery cohort of 90 to 100 patients was used, comprising approximately 40 with Graves' ophthalmopathy and approximately 57 with stable Graves' hyperthyroidism. Whether ophthalmopathy could be predicted prospectively was tested in an independent validation cohort made up of 18 to 20 hyperthyroidism patients plus 17 patients who later progressed to ophthalmopathy. The 75 to 100 discovery patients were divided at random into training and test sets in a 7:3 ratio. In addition, the study compared T-cell repertoires in thyroid tissue and in blood from several Graves' hyperthyroidism patients. Once sampling was done, hyperthyroidism patients were given methimazole at a starting dose of 30 mg daily, whereas ophthalmopathy patients were given high-dose intravenous methylprednisolone. A second multiplex PCR round built the libraries, followed by size selection and purification. Paired-end sequencing of the libraries was performed with 100 bp reads on an Illumina HiSeq2000. SOAPnuke was used to process the raw data, removing reads that contained adapters or uncalled bases, had a mean Phred below 15, or lacked an exact match to the constant primer or identifier. COPE v1.2.5 was used to merge the high-quality paired reads, and each unique nucleotide sequence was defined as a clonotype. Clonotypes were aligned to IMGT TRBV, TRBD and TRBJ reference segments using MiTCR v1.1. Analysis was restricted to V-J combinations with a frequency above 0.0001, which covered 98% to 99.2% of repertoires. The TCS score was defined as the ratio of F50 (clonal expansion) to E x V (chaos), calculated using BLOSUM62-based TCRdist between CDR3 peptides within each V-J. Welch's t-statistics and random forest reduced around 510 V-J features to roughly 13, which were used in a naive Bayes classifier (R e1071). Sample size was not statistically predetermined, and investigators were not blinded to group allocation. The paper describes TCR Vbeta CDR3 sequencing of about 140 peripheral blood samples, made up of about 40 ophthalmopathy patients, roughly 72 hyperthyroidism patients and roughly 17 progressor patients.

The sequence came from a man between 40 and 49 years old with Graves disease. Donor details come from another sample of the same person, matched by shared clones. The chain is assembled from TRBV5-1 and TRBJ2-6; the D gene is perhaps TRBD1, from 6 matching bases. This sample comprised peripheral blood mononuclear cells (PBMCs), obtained at new diagnosis, from a patient treated with antithyroid drugs. The nucleotide sequence is TGTGCCAGCAGCATCGGGACAAGGGGTTCTGGGGCCAACGTCCTGACTTTC. It encodes CASSIGTRGSGANVLTF.